The table lists the clone carrying this T cell receptor beta chain with a count of one. Its antigen is as yet unknown. Noted time point: week 5, during vaccination. Vaccination comprised doses that each held 300 ug of mutant IDH1 20-mer peptide, plus topical imiquimod. TCRdb keeps only in-frame clones here, not all; method: immunoSEQ multiplex PCR. The sample contains about 40,000 clones, roughly 92% of which appear only once. Germline assignment: CDR1 GTSNPN and CDR2 SVGIG (reference sequence). The V end was cut by 3 bases, the J end by 3 bases, with 13 bases between. The CDR3 has 14 residues. The data were obtained in a study of a mutant IDH1 vaccine in newly diagnosed glioma. At the level of the study: Vaccines were first given 4-6 weeks after radiotherapy alone, or with temozolomide cycles. Before enrollment, the patients had been treated with radiotherapy alone, temozolomide alone, or both together. Most of them had received both. Treated patients, about 60% male and 37.5% female, averaged roughly 40 years of age.

V and J are TRBV30 and TRBJ2-3, with D tentatively TRBD2 (6 bases). Sequencing was performed on PBMCs, taken from a glioma patient whose treatment included an IDH1 peptide vaccine. This TCR was sampled from a man between 45 and 60 years old with glioma. CDR3: CAWRPGSGTDTQYF. CDR3 bases: TGTGCCTGGAGACCCGGGAGCGGGACAGATACGCAGTATTTT.